This TCR beta chain is drawn from a study of cytomegalovirus exposure and HLA in healthy donors. 60 Vbeta and 13 Jbeta primers were used in PCR. Clones were read by immunoSEQ multiplex PCR, and TCRdb kept only the in-frame ones, dropping some. The sample contains a few hundred thousand clones, about nine tenths of which appear only once. Per the germline V gene, CDR1 is MNHNS and CDR2 is SASEGT. The CDR3 consists of 15 residues. The V and J ends lost 7 bases and 4 bases respectively, with 18 bases between them. The TCR comes from a girl aged 2 to 10 in good health and CMV-seronegative. The material sequenced was PBMCs. This chain uses TRBV6-1 with TRBJ2-3, with D perhaps matching TRBD2 (7 bases). The CDR3 bases are TGTGCCAGCACCTCACTAAGGGGGAGGGCAGATACGCAGTATTTT. Its translation: CASTSLRGRADTQYF.